One and the same sample provided the 24 T cell receptor beta chains below, sequenced in a study of T cell responses to AZD1222 COVID-19 vaccine (dated by TCRdb to about 2021). In light of the paper, this sample's time point label describes: about 28 days (+/-7) after the second vaccine dose. The sample's treatment or condition label is to be understood as: meningococcal conjugate vaccine given as trial control. Libraries were built with the immunoSEQ multiplex PCR assay. TCRdb took this table from immuneACCESS and kept in-frame rearrangements with V and J called. Such tables lack part of the clones; where checked against another copy, unresolved V genes explain under half of the gap, and the rest is unexplained. Within this sample are about 210,000 clones, with roughly 94% of them counted one time only. About 1.5% of the sample goes to the ten largest clones. The sample here was peripheral blood, taken 28 days after the second dose of the MenACWY control vaccine. These receptors were taken from an adult who received the MenACWY meningococcal vaccine as a control.

This clone was found once. The chain recombines TRBV3-1 (or the pseudogene TRBV3-2) with TRBJ1-3; D gene uncertain. The CDR3 covers 12 residues. Per the germline V gene, CDR1 is LGHDT and CDR2 is YNNKEL (reference sequence). V lost 2 bases to trimming and J lost 4 bases, with 3 bases between them. The CDR3 sequence: CASSQNGNTIYF. The CDR3 DNA reads TGTGCCAGCAGCCAAAACGGAAACACCATATATTTT.

CDR3 DNA: TGTGCCAGCAGCTCCCAGGCGGAACTCTATGGCTACACCTTC. It encodes CASSSQAELYGYTF. The chain combines TRBV7-2 with TRBJ1-2, with no clear D. CDR3 size: 14 residues. Trimming left V 4 bases short and J 4 bases short, with 13 bases between. Germline V lookup: CDR1 SGHTA, CDR2 FQGNSA.

This chain joins TRBV28 and TRBJ2-1; no reliable D call. Trimming left V 5 bases short and J 9 bases short, with 26 bases between. The CDR3 has 17 amino acids. CDR1 is MDHEN and CDR2 is SYDVKM in the germline V gene. In DNA form, the CDR3 reads TGTGCCAGCAGTCTGGAGATCTCCGGTCTTACCGGTGTTGAGCAGTTCTTC. This translates into CASSLEISGLTGVEQFF.

CDR3 loop: CASSLVLGEETQYF. CDR3 DNA sequence: TGCGCCAGCAGCTTGGTCCTGGGGGAAGAGACCCAGTACTTC. V usage is TRBV5-1 and J usage is TRBJ2-5, with D perhaps being TRBD1 or TRBD2 (5 bases each). V gave up 0 bases and J gave up 3 bases, with 9 bases separating them. Germline loops: CDR1 SGHRS, CDR2 YFSETQ. The CDR3 has 14 residues.

The chain carries TRBV23-1 and TRBJ1-2; D not certain. TRBV23-1 belongs to the ORF category, with a function that is uncertain. V lost 7 bases to trimming and J lost 0 bases, with 12 bases between them. This CDR3 region has 14 residues. CDR3 in DNA: TGCGCCAGCATCCCCGGGGAACCTAACTATGGCTACACCTTC. Residues: CASIPGEPNYGYTF.

The gene calls are TRBV19 and TRBJ1-4; possible D gene TRBD1, 5 bases. The CDR3 spans 13 residues. Germline CDR1 reads LNHDA; CDR2 reads SQIVND (reference sequence). Deletions cut 6 bases from V and 5 bases from J, with 10 bases between. CDR3 coding DNA: TGTGCCAGTAGGCTGACAGAAAATGAAAAACTGTTTTTT. Translated, it gives CASRLTENEKLFF.

The V gene is TRBV7-8, the J gene TRBJ1-3, with D possibly matching TRBD1 (6 bases). The CDR3 has 16 residues. Trimming took 5 bases from V and 0 from J, leaving 14 bases between them. CDR1 SGHVS and CDR2 FQNEAQ come from the germline V gene. CDR3 coding DNA: TGTGCCAGCAGCCCGTTAACAGGGTCCTCTGGAAACACCATATATTTT. Translation: CASSPLTGSSGNTIYF.

The V call is TRBV9, the J call TRBJ2-2; tentatively, D is TRBD1 (5 bases). There are 16 residues in the CDR3. Germline V gives CDR1 SGDLS, CDR2 YYNGEE. V was trimmed by 0 bases and J by 5 bases, leaving 14 bases between them. The CDR3 DNA reads as TGTGCCAGCAGCGTAGTCTGGCAGGGCAAAACCGGGGAGCTGTTTTTT. Protein: CASSVVWQGKTGELFF.

The J gene is TRBJ2-2, the V gene TRBV3-1 (or the pseudogene TRBV3-2), with 11 nucleotides matching TRBD2. With 0 bases clipped from V and 6 bases from J, the junction kept 3 bases outside the gene matches. The CDR3 contains 16 residues. Germline CDR1 LGHDT, CDR2 YNNKEL (reference sequence). CDR3 sequence (DNA): TGTGCCAGCAGCCAAGAACTAGCGGGGGTTTCCGGGGAGCTGTTTTTT. Translation gives CASSQELAGVSGELFF.

The chain carries TRBV18 and TRBJ2-1; tentative D call: TRBD2 (5 bases). The CDR3 extends over 16 amino acids. Deletions cut 3 bases from V and 0 bases from J, with 12 bases between. Germline lookup yields CDR1 KGHSH and CDR2 LQKENI. In DNA, the CDR3 is TGTGCCAGCTCACCGAATGGACTGGACTCCTACAATGAGCAGTTCTTC. Amino acid sequence: CASSPNGLDSYNEQFF.

This chain connects TRBV28 to TRBJ2-4; D may be TRBD2 (7 bases). CDR3 size: 14 residues. Germline lookup yields CDR1 MDHEN and CDR2 SYDVKM. V was clipped by 7 bases and J by 6 bases, with 16 bases between them. CDR3 protein: CASNREGLGNIQYF. CDR3 coding DNA: TGTGCCAGCAACAGGGAGGGGCTCGGAAACATTCAGTACTTC.

Concerning this clone itself: It is unclear where the CDR3 begins or ends on the DNA, so no DNA is shown, and the CDR3 is as TCRdb lists it. The chain joins TRBV21-1 to TRBJ1-2; the table gives TRBD1 as D, unverified against the DNA. TRBV21-1 is a listed pseudogene. The CDR3 region is 16 residues in length, termini included. CDR3 region: CASSKFGRGANYGYTF.

CDR3 DNA: TGTGCCAGTAGTATTCTGCCAGGGAGGTACGAGCAGTACTTC. This sequence encodes CASSILPGRYEQYF. V gene TRBV19 combines with J gene TRBJ2-7, with D possibly TRBD2 on 6 matching bases. The V gene's germline CDR1 is LNHDA and CDR2 SQIVND (reference sequence). The germline V and J ends were trimmed by 3 bases and 4 bases, with 13 bases remaining between them. The CDR3 is made up of 14 amino acids.

This clone was seen once. This sequence joins TRBV28 and TRBJ2-3; D unresolved. This CDR3 has 11 amino acids. The V end was cut by 6 bases, the J end by 8 bases, with 9 bases between. CDR1 and CDR2 (germline): MDHEN, SYDVKM. The CDR3 loop reads CASSVPSTQYF. CDR3 coding DNA: TGTGCCAGCAGCGTCCCTTCTACGCAGTATTTT.

This clone was seen just once. The V and J genes are TRBV19 and TRBJ2-6; no firm D call. The CDR3 has 12 amino acids. Germline V CDR1 and CDR2: LNHDA, SQIVND (reference sequence). V was cut by 7 bases and J by 3 bases, with 4 bases left in between. The DNA for the CDR3 is TGTGCCAGTACACTTGGGGCCAACGTCCTGACTTTC. This translates into CASTLGANVLTF.

This rearrangement joins TRBV7-3 to TRBJ2-1; D unclear. Germline CDR1 is SGHTA and CDR2 is FQGTGA. There are 14 residues in the CDR3. The germline V and J ends were trimmed by 5 bases and 5 bases, with 13 bases remaining between them. CDR3 nucleotide sequence: TGTGCCAGCAGCCTTCCTACTATGAACAATGAGCAGTTCTTC. Its translation: CASSLPTMNNEQFF. The complete variable domain, with remaining parts taken from reference TRBV7-3 and TRBJ2-1, reads GAGVSQTPSNKVTEKGKYVELRCDPISGHTALYWYRQSLGQGPEFLIYFQGTGAADDSGLPNDRFFAVRPEGSVSTLKIQRTERGDSAVYLCASSLPTMNNEQFFGPGTRLTVL.

This chain connects TRBV10-3 to TRBJ1-1; D perhaps matches TRBD1 (6 bases). This CDR3 spans 14 amino acids. The V and J ends lost 4 bases and 5 bases respectively, with 14 bases between them. Germline-derived CDR1 and CDR2 are ENHRY and SYGVKD. For the CDR3, the DNA is TGTGCCATCAGTGGGCAGGGGAAGGGAACTGAAGCTTTCTTT. Its translation is CAISGQGKGTEAFF.

The chain combines TRBV11-2 with TRBJ1-6, with D unresolved. V lost 4 bases and J 7 bases, leaving 11 bases between the germline ends. This CDR3 has 14 amino acids. Per germline, CDR1 SGHAT and CDR2 FQNNGV. CDR3 residues: CASSSDGWNSPLHF. The CDR3 DNA reads as TGTGCCAGCAGCTCGGACGGGTGGAATTCACCCCTCCACTTT. Combining the CDR3 with reference TRBV11-2 and TRBJ1-6 gives the whole variable domain EAGVAQSPRYKIIEKRQSVAFWCNPISGHATLYWYQQILGQGPKLLIQFQNNGVVDDSQLPKDRFSAERLKGVDSTLKIQPAKLEDSAVYLCASSSDGWNSPLHFGNGTRLTVT.

V is TRBV28 and J is TRBJ2-3; 7 nucleotides line up with TRBD2. The J segment lost 3 bases and the V segment lost 5 bases, leaving 5 bases of the junction unmatched. Per the germline V gene, CDR1 is MDHEN and CDR2 is SYDVKM. The CDR3 loop spans 14 amino acids. The CDR3 is CASSGLEGTDTQYF. CDR3 nucleotide sequence: TGTGCCAGCAGTGGACTAGAAGGTACAGATACGCAGTATTTT. The variable domain in full, completed from reference TRBV28 and TRBJ2-3, reads DVKVTQSSRYLVKRTGEKVFLECVQDMDHENMFWYRQDPGLGLRLIYFSYDVKMKEKGDIPEGYSVSREKKERFSLILESASTNQTSMYLCASSGLEGTDTQYFGPGTRLTVL.

This sequence joins TRBV5-6 and TRBJ1-2; D is perhaps TRBD1 (5 bases). The V gene lost 3 bases and the J gene lost 2 bases, with 11 bases spanning the gap. CDR1 SGHDT and CDR2 YYEEEE come from the germline V gene. This CDR3 comprises 14 residues. Written as DNA, the CDR3 is TGTGCCAGCAGCTACTATCGACAGAACTATGGCTACACCTTC. As protein: CASSYYRQNYGYTF.

This chain joins TRBV6-1 and TRBJ1-5, with TRBD1 as a possible D gene (5 bases). V was cut by 0 bases and J by 6 bases, with 9 bases left in between. In germline, CDR1 is MNHNS, CDR2 SASEGT. The CDR3 spans 14 residues. This CDR3 reads CASSEAGQVQPQHF. Here the CDR3 DNA reads TGTGCCAGCAGTGAAGCGGGGCAGGTTCAGCCCCAGCATTTT.

This clone was detected only once. The gene calls are TRBV3-1 (or the pseudogene TRBV3-2) and TRBJ1-3; possibly TRBD1 for D (6 bases). Trimming stripped 0 bases from V and 4 bases from J, with 10 bases between. The CDR3 consists of 15 residues. Germline CDR1 and CDR2: LGHDT and YNNKEL (reference sequence). As DNA, the CDR3 is TGTGCCAGCAGCCAAGAGGGACACCCAGGAAACACCATATATTTT. Protein sequence: CASSQEGHPGNTIYF.

The V gene is TRBV7-2, the J gene TRBJ1-5; a possible D gene is TRBD1 (6 bases). V lost 5 bases and J 7 bases, leaving 15 bases between the germline ends. This CDR3 is 14 amino acids long. Germline V gene lookup returns CDR1 SGHTA and CDR2 FQGNSA. The CDR3 DNA reads TGTGCCAGCAGCCCATCGTCCGGGGGCCAGCCCCAGCATTTT. It encodes CASSPSSGGQPQHF.

The chain recombines TRBV5-1 with TRBJ2-1, with D perhaps matching TRBD2 (5 bases). CDR3 length: 12 residues. Germline V gene lookup returns CDR1 SGHRS and CDR2 YFSETQ. V lost 2 bases to trimming and J lost 10 bases, with 10 bases between them. Here the CDR3 DNA reads TGCGCCAGCAGCTTAACCGGGGAGGAGCAGTTCTTC. Translation gives CASSLTGEEQFF.